This T cell receptor (beta chain) originates from a study of T cells expressing NK-cell markers. Overall study findings and caveats: One observes that, in several donors, these clonotypes were also the leading ones within the CD3+CD56-NKG2C+ fraction. Specificity for HCMV among expanded NKG2C+ T cell clones was not established.

This CDR3 has 16 residues. Germline lookup yields CDR1 SGDLS and CDR2 YYNGEE. Regarding this clonotype: Its antigen remains unknown.

Production of TCR beta cDNA relied on 5'RACE template switching with UMIs. For each CDR3 protein, TCRdb gives one entry from its re-call of the 5' RACE reads, without DNA. This sample's clone table lists a few hundred thousand distinct CDR3 sequences. Sequencing was performed on blood T cells: a sorted CD56 or NKG2C T cell subset, CD4+ or CD8+ T cells, or bulk PBMC T cells (not recorded which). The rearrangement joins TRBV9 to TRBJ2-3; as DNA is missing, the TRBD1 call by TCRdb cannot be tested. This TCR was recovered from a man aged 18 to 35 in good health. The chain's CDR3 is CASSLTATTDTDTQYF.